The clone carrying this T cell receptor beta chain showed up just a few times. Its antigen is unidentified. These data come from a study of pediatric ulcerative colitis. Study-level findings and limits: Acute severe colitis showed lower rectal diversity from clonal expansions. Blood-derived T cells may be present in rectal pinch biopsies.

Rectal tissue came from one to two pinch biopsies taken at colonoscopy. Generated by immunoSEQ multiplex PCR, the TCRdb table keeps only in-frame clones and is missing some. The data show approximately 40,000 clones, with about 81% seen just once and around 7.8% held by the top ten. The receptor was isolated from a boy between 10 and 17 years old with severe ulcerative colitis. Sequencing used gut tissue.

The CDR3 loop reads CASSVDWGSHTEAFF. The CDR3 coding sequence is TGTGCCAGCAGCGTAGACTGGGGCTCCCACACTGAAGCTTTCTTT. The chain carries TRBV9 and TRBJ1-1; possible D gene TRBD1, 5 bases. V was shortened by 0 bases and J by 3 bases, with 12 bases between the two germline ends. CDR3 length: 15 residues. Germline V CDR1 and CDR2: SGDLS, YYNGEE.